Listed below are T cell receptor beta chains from one sample, sequenced in a study of human T cells and chemical hapten exposure. Each CDR3 protein is one row after TCRdb ran MiXCR on the RACE reads. The sample includes roughly 30,000 distinct CDR3 sequences, nearly 7.5% of them seen just once. Sequencing was done on a sample of whole blood. The receptor source for this set is a human donor in good health. Some clones in this sample may be carry-over from other donors' samples. Each CDR3 is given with its conserved first and last residue. Fields, in order: D gene, V gene, clone size, J gene, CDR3 protein, CDR3 DNA. A D gene is named only where the DNA matches it firmly. Where a row states a size, it is once, few, many or the class of an expanded clone; other rows omit it.

-	TRBV24-1	medium-sized	TRBJ2-1	CATSDLASASSYNEQFF	TGTGCCACCAGTGATTTGGCCTCTGCCAGCTCCTACAATGAGCAGTTCTTC
-	TRBV4-2	few	TRBJ2-3	CASTSRRGTDTQYF	TGTGCCAGCACGTCGCGGAGGGGCACAGATACGCAGTATTTT
-	TRBV12-3/TRBV12-4	few	TRBJ2-5	CASSLNRAVETQYF	TGTGCCAGCAGCCTTAACAGGGCCGTGGAGACCCAGTACTTC
TRBD2	TRBV5-1	many	TRBJ2-1	CASSTADSGDNEQFF	TGCGCCAGCAGCACGGCGGATAGCGGGGACAATGAGCAGTTCTTC
TRBD1	TRBV6-2/TRBV6-3	many	TRBJ1-5	CASSLTGNQPQHF	TGTGCCAGCAGTTTGACAGGGAATCAGCCCCAGCATTTT
-	TRBV6-5	many	TRBJ1-1	CASSSTAGSFTEAFF	TGTGCCAGCAGTTCCACCGCAGGGTCCTTCACTGAAGCTTTCTTT
-	TRBV2	many	TRBJ1-5	CASTRGGVNQPQHF	TGTGCCAGTACCCGGGGGGGTGTCAATCAGCCCCAGCATTTT
TRBD1	TRBV7-2	many	TRBJ2-7	CASSPVQGDYEQYF	TGTGCCAGCAGCCCGGTACAGGGGGACTACGAGCAGTACTTC
-	TRBV2	many	TRBJ2-3	CASSYDADTQYF	TGTGCCAGCAGTTACGATGCAGATACGCAGTATTTT
TRBD1	TRBV5-6	many	TRBJ2-5	CASSQGQGQETQYF	TGTGCCAGCAGCCAGGGACAGGGCCAAGAGACCCAGTACTTC
-	TRBV7-9	-	TRBJ1-1	CASSLFPDPEAFF	TGTGCCAGCAGCTTATTTCCGGACCCTGAAGCTTTCTTT
TRBD2	TRBV7-2	many	TRBJ2-5	CASSLMWEGQKTQYF	TGTGCCAGCAGCTTAATGTGGGAGGGCCAGAAGACCCAGTACTTC
-	TRBV4-1	few	TRBJ1-2	CASSQSYSLNYGDTF	TGCGCCAGCAGCCAGAGCTACAGCCTTAACTATGGCGACACCTTC
TRBD2	TRBV28	many	TRBJ2-7	CASSSPPQGGMGEQYF	TGTGCCAGCAGTTCCCCCCCGCAGGGAGGGATGGGTGAGCAGTACTTC
-	TRBV27	few	TRBJ1-4	CASNGVRQYATNEKLFF	TGTGCCAGCAACGGAGTTAGACAGTACGCAACTAATGAAAAACTGTTTTTT
TRBD2	TRBV18	many	TRBJ2-1	CASSPPLAGSYNEQFF	TGTGCCAGCTCACCACCGCTAGCGGGGTCCTACAATGAGCAGTTCTTC
TRBD2	TRBV28	many	TRBJ2-1	CASRPAGGGSYNEQFF	TGTGCCAGCAGACCCGCGGGGGGGGGCTCATACAATGAGCAGTTCTTC
-	TRBV6-2/TRBV6-3	many	TRBJ1-5	CASSRGHPAEPQHF	TGTGCCAGCAGTCGGGGACACCCTGCGGAGCCCCAGCATTTT
-	TRBV3-1	few	TRBJ1-1	CASSQGGLFTEAFF	TGTGCCAGCAGCCAAGGTGGTCTCTTTACTGAAGCTTTCTTT
-	TRBV30	-	TRBJ1-3	CAWKATNYRTNRSGNTIYF	TGTGCCTGGAAGGCAACCAATTACAGGACGAATCGCTCTGGAAACACCATATATTTT
TRBD2	TRBV6-5	-	TRBJ2-2	CASSALAGGLAGELFF	TGTGCCAGCAGTGCACTAGCGGGGGGATTGGCCGGGGAGCTGTTTTTT
-	TRBV28	-	TRBJ1-1	CASSFGGSGHTEVFF	TGTGCCAGCAGTTTTGGGGGCAGCGGACACACTGAAGTTTTCTTT
-	TRBV24-1	many	TRBJ2-6	CATSSSGANVLTF	TGTGCCACCAGTTCGTCTGGGGCCAACGTCCTGACTTTC
-	TRBV5-6	once	TRBJ2-7	CASSQGYEQYF	TGTGCCAGCAGCCAGGGTTATGAGCAGTACTTC
-	TRBV10-3	-	TRBJ2-3	CAISEGLKVTQYF	TGTGCCATCAGTGAGGGACTAAAGGTAACGCAGTATTTT
TRBD2	TRBV2	many	TRBJ2-3	CASSYSTSGGAADTQYF	TGTGCCAGCAGTTATTCTACTAGCGGGGGGGCCGCAGATACGCAGTATTTT
-	TRBV5-4	many	TRBJ2-4	CASSLAQKNIQYF	TGTGCCAGCAGCTTGGCACAGAAAAACATTCAGTACTTC
-	TRBV6-2/TRBV6-3	-	TRBJ2-2	CASSPRVSGELFF	TGTGCCAGCAGTCCCAGGGTTAGCGGGGAGCTGTTTTTT
-	TRBV19	few	TRBJ2-3	CASSWRDPLTDTQYF	TGTGCCAGTAGTTGGAGGGACCCCCTCACAGATACGCAGTATTTT
TRBD1	TRBV28	many	TRBJ1-1	CASSRGRDTEAFF	TGTGCCAGCAGCAGGGGGCGAGACACTGAAGCTTTCTTT
TRBD1	TRBV5-6	-	TRBJ1-5	CASSLRDSLSQPQHF	TGTGCCAGCAGCCTTAGGGACAGTTTGTCTCAGCCCCAGCATTTT
TRBD2	TRBV12-3/TRBV12-4	few	TRBJ2-1	CASRPYLGRDEQFF	TGTGCCAGCAGACCCTATCTGGGGAGGGATGAGCAGTTCTTC
-	TRBV20-1	many	TRBJ2-1	CSAKVKFSYNEQFF	TGCAGTGCTAAAGTCAAATTCTCCTACAATGAGCAGTTCTTC
TRBD1	TRBV2	-	TRBJ1-2	CASSGRTGGAYGYTF	TGTGCCAGCAGTGGACGGACAGGGGGCGCGTATGGCTACACCTTC
-	TRBV3-1	many	TRBJ1-6	CASSADGVNSPLHF	TGTGCCAGCAGCGCGGACGGGGTTAATTCACCCCTCCACTTT
-	TRBV5-1	medium-sized	TRBJ2-3	CASSSWGQGPQDTQYF	TGCGCCAGCAGCTCATGGGGTCAGGGGCCGCAGGATACGCAGTATTTT
-	TRBV6-6	many	TRBJ1-4	CASSYSPGSVFF	TGTGCCAGCAGTTACTCGCCCGGAAGCGTGTTTTTT
TRBD2	TRBV11-2	-	TRBJ2-1	CASSPPWGGAYNEQFF	TGTGCCAGCAGCCCACCGTGGGGGGGGGCCTACAATGAGCAGTTCTTC
-	TRBV3-1	many	TRBJ1-2	CASSQLGASYGYTF	TGTGCCAGCAGCCAATTGGGGGCGAGCTATGGCTACACCTTC
-	TRBV5-4	-	TRBJ2-1	CASSPQGFPYNEQFF	TGTGCCAGCAGCCCGCAGGGGTTCCCCTACAATGAGCAGTTCTTC
TRBD1	TRBV6-6	few	TRBJ2-3	CASSYSPGQSTHGYTDTQYF	TGTGCCAGCAGTTACTCGCCGGGACAGTCCACCCACGGCTACACAGATACGCAGTATTTT